This T cell receptor beta chain is drawn from a study of shared clonotypes between healthy human individuals. Study-wide findings and caveats: Investigators collected only blood, and repertoires in tissues likely differ.

Concerning this clone itself: The antigen remains undetermined.

Genomic DNA of every subset was divided equally among multiple immunoSEQ plates. Some clones are missing from TCRdb's copy, which holds only in-frame ones; the method was immunoSEQ multiplex PCR. The repertoire holds some 490,000 clones, with 78% as singletons. Germline lookup yields CDR1 SNHLY and CDR2 FYNNEI. CDR3 length: 15 residues. Trimming shortened V by 6 bases and J by 4 bases, and 18 bases separated the two germline ends. The sample taken for sequencing was PBMCs. The chain links TRBV2 to TRBJ2-5; D is perhaps TRBD1 (5 bases). This sequence was found in a woman in her thirties or forties in good health. Some clones in this sample may be carry-over from other donors' samples. This CDR3 is CASRNRNRIRETQYF. The CDR3 DNA reads TGTGCCAGCAGGAACAGGAATCGGATCCGAGAGACCCAGTACTTC.